This TCR beta chain was identified during a study of brain T cells in children with intractable seizures. The CDR3 runs 14 residues. The germline V gene has CDR1 SGHNT and CDR2 YYREEE (reference sequence). V was pared by 0 bases and J by 14 bases, with 20 bases between. The data were produced by immunoSEQ multiplex PCR, yet TCRdb's version contains in-frame clones alone and is incomplete. The sample has about 76,000 clones; about 92% are singletons. The sequence was obtained from a boy in the first two years of life with tuberous sclerosis and intractable seizures. The V gene is TRBV5-4, the J gene TRBJ1-2; TRBD1 might be the D (6 bases). The specimen was peripheral blood, collected at surgery. CDR3: CASSLAGGGEGNTF. CDR3 sequence (DNA): TGTGCCAGCAGCTTGGCGGGCGGGGGCGAGGGCAATACCTTC.